A selection of T cell receptor beta chains follows, all from one sample in a study of identical twins. A single record per CDR3 protein comes from TCRdb applying MiXCR to the 5' RACE reads. The sample contains around 1.7 million distinct CDR3 sequences, more than 30% of which appear only once. The sequenced material came from cord blood. The receptor source for this set is a newborn girl in good health. CDR3s include the opening cysteine and the closing phenylalanine or tryptophan. Fields, in order: clone size, D gene, J gene, V gene, CDR3 DNA, CDR3 protein. A D gene is named only where the DNA matches it firmly. For some rows the clone size is stated as once, few or many, or as a class when expanded; others skip it.

abundance: NA
d_gene: NA
j_gene: TRBJ2-1
v_gene: TRBV6-5
CDR3nt: TGTGCCAGCAGTTACTCGTACCGGGACCAGCAGTTCTTC
CDR3aa: CASSYSYRDQQFF

abundance: few
d_gene: TRBD2
j_gene: TRBJ2-3
v_gene: TRBV10-3
CDR3nt: TGTGCCGTCAGCCTAGCGGGAGGAGAGGTGGATACGCAGTATTTT
CDR3aa: CAVSLAGGEVDTQYF

abundance: NA
d_gene: NA
j_gene: TRBJ2-6
v_gene: TRBV6-1
CDR3nt: TGTGCCAGCAGTAACCAGCTCTCTGGGGCCAACGTCCTGACTTTC
CDR3aa: CASSNQLSGANVLTF

abundance: NA
d_gene: NA
j_gene: TRBJ1-3
v_gene: TRBV29-1
CDR3nt: TGCAACGCAGGGGCCTCTGGAAACACCATATATTTT
CDR3aa: CNAGASGNTIYF

abundance: NA
d_gene: NA
j_gene: TRBJ2-7
v_gene: TRBV6-2/TRBV6-3
CDR3nt: TGTGCCAGCAGGGACTCGAACGCGGGGACCTACGAGCAGTACTTC
CDR3aa: CASRDSNAGTYEQYF

abundance: few
d_gene: TRBD1
j_gene: TRBJ2-7
v_gene: TRBV20-1
CDR3nt: TGCAGTGCTAGGGCTACAGGGGCCGAGCAGTACTTC
CDR3aa: CSARATGAEQYF

abundance: NA
d_gene: TRBD2
j_gene: TRBJ2-7
v_gene: TRBV7-2
CDR3nt: TGTGCCAGCAGCTCCCGACTAGCGGGAGGTTCCTACGAGCAGTACTTC
CDR3aa: CASSSRLAGGSYEQYF

abundance: many
d_gene: NA
j_gene: TRBJ2-1
v_gene: TRBV20-1
CDR3nt: TGCAGTGCTAGAGTTCCGAGGGGATACAATGAGCAGTTCTTC
CDR3aa: CSARVPRGYNEQFF

abundance: NA
d_gene: TRBD2
j_gene: TRBJ2-7
v_gene: TRBV10-3
CDR3nt: TGTGCCATCGGCCCCCAAGGGAGCGGGGTATTACCCCAGTACTTC
CDR3aa: CAIGPQGSGVLPQYF

abundance: many
d_gene: TRBD2
j_gene: TRBJ2-5
v_gene: TRBV10-3
CDR3nt: TGTGCCATCAGTGAGTCGGGACTAGCTTGGGAGACCCAGTACTTC
CDR3aa: CAISESGLAWETQYF

abundance: many
d_gene: TRBD1
j_gene: TRBJ2-7
v_gene: TRBV10-3
CDR3nt: TGTGCCATCAAGGGGGACAGCTCCTACGAGCAGTACTTC
CDR3aa: CAIKGDSSYEQYF

abundance: few
d_gene: TRBD2
j_gene: TRBJ2-1
v_gene: TRBV9
CDR3nt: TGTGCCAGCAGCGGCTACGGGACTAGCGGGAGCTCCTACAATGAGCAGTTCTTC
CDR3aa: CASSGYGTSGSSYNEQFF

abundance: NA
d_gene: TRBD2
j_gene: TRBJ2-4
v_gene: TRBV20-1
CDR3nt: TGCAGTGCTCCTACCCTACGGGGCGGGAGGGGACTAGCCAAAAACATTCAGTACTTC
CDR3aa: CSAPTLRGGRGLAKNIQYF

abundance: NA
d_gene: TRBD1
j_gene: TRBJ1-4
v_gene: TRBV2
CDR3nt: TGTGCCAGCAGTCTTCCGGGACAGGGCCTGTTTTTT
CDR3aa: CASSLPGQGLFF

abundance: few
d_gene: NA
j_gene: TRBJ2-7
v_gene: TRBV28
CDR3nt: TGTGCCAGCAGTTTGGGCAGGGAACTTTCCGAGCAGTACTTC
CDR3aa: CASSLGRELSEQYF

abundance: once
d_gene: TRBD2
j_gene: TRBJ2-3
v_gene: TRBV20-1
CDR3nt: TGCAGTGCTAGCTCGGGACTAGCGGTTCGCACAGATACGCAGTATTTT
CDR3aa: CSASSGLAVRTDTQYF

abundance: NA
d_gene: TRBD2
j_gene: TRBJ2-5
v_gene: TRBV6-2/TRBV6-3
CDR3nt: TGTGCCAGCAGTTGGACTAGCAGGACAGAGACCCAGTACTTC
CDR3aa: CASSWTSRTETQYF

abundance: NA
d_gene: TRBD2
j_gene: TRBJ2-1
v_gene: TRBV27
CDR3nt: TGTGCCAGCAGTTCTAGGACTAGCGGGAGATCCTACAATGAGCAGTTCTTC
CDR3aa: CASSSRTSGRSYNEQFF

abundance: few
d_gene: NA
j_gene: TRBJ2-1
v_gene: TRBV20-1
CDR3nt: TGCAGTGCAGACGGGGGAGATGCCTACAATGAGCAGTTCTTC
CDR3aa: CSADGGDAYNEQFF

abundance: NA
d_gene: NA
j_gene: TRBJ2-3
v_gene: TRBV7-8
CDR3nt: TGTGCCAGCAGCTTAACTTCCACAGGGAGCACAGATACGCAGTATTTT
CDR3aa: CASSLTSTGSTDTQYF

abundance: NA
d_gene: NA
j_gene: TRBJ1-6
v_gene: TRBV20-1
CDR3nt: TGCAGTGCTAGAGATGACTTAATCTCGGGGGGGAGGAATTCACCCCTCCACTTT
CDR3aa: CSARDDLISGGRNSPLHF

abundance: NA
d_gene: NA
j_gene: TRBJ2-6
v_gene: TRBV27
CDR3nt: TGTGCCAGCACCTCCAGCTCTGGGGCCAACGTCCTGACTTTC
CDR3aa: CASTSSSGANVLTF

abundance: many
d_gene: NA
j_gene: TRBJ1-2
v_gene: TRBV2
CDR3nt: TGTGCCAGCAGTGAATGGACCGTCTATGGCTACACCTTC
CDR3aa: CASSEWTVYGYTF

abundance: few
d_gene: TRBD2
j_gene: TRBJ2-3
v_gene: TRBV7-2
CDR3nt: TGTGCCAGCAGCTTAGCGATGAGCGGGGGGGCAGATACGCAGTATTTT
CDR3aa: CASSLAMSGGADTQYF

abundance: NA
d_gene: TRBD1
j_gene: TRBJ2-1
v_gene: TRBV12-3/TRBV12-4
CDR3nt: TGTGCCAGCAGTTTTATGGGACAGGCAACCTACAATGAGCAGTTCTTC
CDR3aa: CASSFMGQATYNEQFF

abundance: few
d_gene: NA
j_gene: TRBJ2-7
v_gene: TRBV3-1
CDR3nt: TGTGCCAGCAGCCAAGTTATTCTTCCCTACGAGCAGTACTTC
CDR3aa: CASSQVILPYEQYF

abundance: few
d_gene: TRBD2
j_gene: TRBJ2-7
v_gene: TRBV5-4
CDR3nt: TGTGCCAGCAGACGGATGGGGGGGAGCTACGAGCAGTACTTC
CDR3aa: CASRRMGGSYEQYF

abundance: many
d_gene: TRBD1
j_gene: TRBJ1-2
v_gene: TRBV29-1
CDR3nt: TGCAGCGCTGGGACAGTCTATGGCTACACCTTC
CDR3aa: CSAGTVYGYTF

abundance: few
d_gene: NA
j_gene: TRBJ2-1
v_gene: TRBV12-3/TRBV12-4
CDR3nt: TGTGCCAGCAGTTCCCTCGTGCGGTCCTACAATGAGCAGTTCTTC
CDR3aa: CASSSLVRSYNEQFF

abundance: NA
d_gene: NA
j_gene: TRBJ1-1
v_gene: TRBV10-3
CDR3nt: TGTGCCATCAGTAGGACGGGGAACACTGAAGCTTTCTTT
CDR3aa: CAISRTGNTEAFF

abundance: many
d_gene: TRBD1
j_gene: TRBJ1-2
v_gene: TRBV19
CDR3nt: TGTGCCAGCAGCATCACAGGGGGCTATGGCTACACCTTC
CDR3aa: CASSITGGYGYTF

abundance: NA
d_gene: TRBD1
j_gene: TRBJ2-7
v_gene: TRBV27
CDR3nt: TGTGCCAGCACCCCCATCGGGACAGGGTCCTACGAGCAGTACTTC
CDR3aa: CASTPIGTGSYEQYF

abundance: NA
d_gene: TRBD2
j_gene: TRBJ2-1
v_gene: TRBV14
CDR3nt: TGTGCCAGCAGCCAAGTCCCGGGACTAGCGTCTTACTCCTACAATGAGCAGTTCTTC
CDR3aa: CASSQVPGLASYSYNEQFF

abundance: NA
d_gene: NA
j_gene: TRBJ2-3
v_gene: TRBV12-3/TRBV12-4
CDR3nt: TGTGCCAGCAGTCGGAACCGGGACTTCGTAATCACAGATACGCAGTATTTT
CDR3aa: CASSRNRDFVITDTQYF

abundance: few
d_gene: NA
j_gene: TRBJ2-1
v_gene: TRBV20-1
CDR3nt: TGCAGTGCTAGAGCTAGCGTGGGCCACAATGAGCAGTTCTTC
CDR3aa: CSARASVGHNEQFF

abundance: few
d_gene: NA
j_gene: TRBJ2-5
v_gene: TRBV6-6
CDR3nt: TGTGCCAGCAGTTACGGGAGTACAGGGTCACAAGAGACCCAGTACTTC
CDR3aa: CASSYGSTGSQETQYF

abundance: NA
d_gene: NA
j_gene: TRBJ1-3
v_gene: TRBV2
CDR3nt: TGTGCCAGCAGATATCAGTCAAACTCTGGAAACACCATATATTTT
CDR3aa: CASRYQSNSGNTIYF

abundance: NA
d_gene: TRBD2
j_gene: TRBJ2-2
v_gene: TRBV9
CDR3nt: TGTGCCAGCACCGCAACCTCTAGCGGATACTCCTTCACCGGGGAGCTGTTTTTT
CDR3aa: CASTATSSGYSFTGELFF

abundance: NA
d_gene: NA
j_gene: TRBJ1-2
v_gene: TRBV3-1
CDR3nt: TGTGCCAGCAGCCACGGCAGGGTGAATGGCTACACCTTC
CDR3aa: CASSHGRVNGYTF

abundance: NA
d_gene: TRBD1
j_gene: TRBJ1-1
v_gene: TRBV2
CDR3nt: TGTGCCAGCAGTGCCCCGACAGGGGTTGGCACTGAAGCTTTCTTT
CDR3aa: CASSAPTGVGTEAFF